Presented here are 22 T cell receptor beta chains from one specimen sequenced in a study of blood T cell repertoires in COVID-19 (dated by TCRdb to 2020 to 2021). Library preparation was by the immunoSEQ multiplex PCR assay. TCRdb carries this immuneACCESS record with in-frame sequences only. Its versions omit some clonotypes, under half of them owing to an unresolved V gene in the studies checked, with the rest unexplained. The sample has some 370,000 clones on record, roughly nine tenths of them singletons. The ten largest clones represent roughly 1.2% of the sample. The specimen was peripheral blood. These TCRs come from a man in his forties with acute or convalescent COVID-19.

This clone was seen once. The germline gene is not matched at one end of the junction; a read error may be the cause. The chain links TRBV6-6 to TRBJ1-2; possibly TRBD1 for D (5 bases). The CDR3 extends over 12 amino acids. CDR1 is MNHNY and CDR2 is SVGAGI in the germline V gene (reference sequence). CDR3 sequence: CVVGGDGYGYTF. The CDR3 DNA is TGCGTGGTCGGGGGGGACGGGTATGGCTACACCTTC.

The chain is built from TRBV28 and TRBJ1-1; tentative D call: TRBD1 (6 bases). Trimming took 0 bases from V and 0 from J, leaving 11 bases between them. This CDR3 has 16 amino acids. Germline V lookup: CDR1 MDHEN, CDR2 SYDVKM. The CDR3 DNA reads as TGTGCCAGCAGTTTATGGTCGGGACACCTGAACACTGAAGCTTTCTTT. It codes for CASSLWSGHLNTEAFF.

The chain recombines TRBV19 with TRBJ1-2; possibly TRBD1 for D (5 bases). Trimming took 4 bases from V and 9 from J, leaving 15 bases between them. This CDR3 contains 13 residues. CDR1 LNHDA and CDR2 SQIVND come from the germline V gene (reference sequence). This CDR3 reads CASSTNVGGSYTF. The CDR3, as DNA: TGTGCCAGTAGTACAAACGTGGGGGGAAGCTACACCTTC.

The J gene is TRBJ2-4, the V gene TRBV5-6, with 12 bases lining up with TRBD2. J lost 0 bases, V lost 4 bases, and 2 bases had no gene match. Germline lookup yields CDR1 SGHDT and CDR2 YYEEEE. This CDR3 region has 16 residues. CDR3 DNA: TGTGCCAGCAGCCTGACTAGCGGGAGAGCCAAAAACATTCAGTACTTC. Protein product: CASSLTSGRAKNIQYF.

This clone was observed once. This sequence joins TRBV9 and TRBJ2-3; 7 bases align to TRBD2. This CDR3 has 15 residues. Germline lookup yields CDR1 SGDLS and CDR2 YYNGEE. The V and J ends lost 3 bases and 0 bases, in that order; junction bases with no gene match: 4. The CDR3 loop reads CASSGDYGSTDTQYF. In DNA, the CDR3 is TGTGCCAGCAGCGGGGACTACGGTAGCACAGATACGCAGTATTTT.

Worth noting for this clone: The junction and the germline gene differ at one end; a read error may be behind it. This chain uses TRBV27 with TRBJ1-4, with no clear D. Germline CDR1 MNHEY, CDR2 SMNVEV (reference sequence). There are 13 residues in the CDR3. CDR3 protein: CASSSTTNEKLFF. The CDR3, as DNA: TGTGCCAGCAGCTCAACAACAAATGAAAAACTGTTTTTT. Complete variable domain (other parts from reference TRBV27 and TRBJ1-4): EAQVTQNPRYLITVTGKKLTVTCSQNMNHEYMSWYRQDPGLGLRQIYYSMNVEVTDKGDVPEGYKVSRKEKRNFPLILESPSPNQTSLYFCASSSTTNEKLFFGSGTQLSVL.

The V call is TRBV5-1, the J call TRBJ1-1, with TRBD1 matching over 7 bases. This CDR3 spans 15 amino acids. The V and J ends lost 3 bases and 1 base, in that order; junction bases with no gene match: 6. Germline lookup yields CDR1 SGHRS and CDR2 YFSETQ. The CDR3 DNA follows: TGCGCCAGCAGCTGGGCCGGGACAGCGAACACTGAAGCTTTCTTT. Translation: CASSWAGTANTEAFF. The full variable domain, in which reference TRBV5-1 and TRBJ1-1 provide the parts outside the CDR3, is KAGVTQTPRYLIKTRGQQVTLSCSPISGHRSVSWYQQTPGQGLQFLFEYFSETQRNKGNFPGRFSGRQFSNSRSEMNVSTLELGDSALYLCASSWAGTANTEAFFGQGTRLTVV.

The chain is built from TRBV9 and TRBJ2-5, with TRBD2 matching over 9 bases. Unmatched junction bases numbered 12, after V lost 7 bases and J lost 5 bases. This CDR3 contains 15 residues. Germline CDR1 reads SGDLS; CDR2 reads YYNGEE. CDR3 coding DNA: TGTGCCAGCGGTGAGGGAGCGGGGGGTCGGGAGACCCAGTACTTC. Its protein is CASGEGAGGRETQYF. Drawing the rest from reference TRBV9 and TRBJ2-5, the complete variable domain is DSGVTQTPKHLITATGQRVTLRCSPRSGDLSVYWYQQSLDQGLQFLIQYYNGEERAKGNILERFSAQQFPDLHSELNLSSLELGDSALYFCASGEGAGGRETQYFGPGTRLLVL.

The V call is TRBV4-1, the J call TRBJ2-1, with 8 bases aligning to TRBD1. Germline V gives CDR1 MGHRA, CDR2 YSYEKL. V shed 0 bases, J shed 3 bases, and the junction held 7 bases outside the gene matches. CDR3 length: 17 residues. This CDR3 reads CASSQERRTGNYNEQFF. CDR3 DNA: TGCGCCAGCAGCCAAGAACGTCGGACAGGGAACTACAATGAGCAGTTCTTC.

The gene calls are TRBV7-8 and TRBJ1-1; a possible D gene is TRBD1 (6 bases). Germline CDR1 is SGHVS and CDR2 is FQNEAQ. Trimming pared 5 bases from V and 7 bases from J, leaving 17 bases between. The CDR3 has 14 amino acids. For the CDR3, the DNA is TGTGCCAGCAGCCCCCCCCCAGGGGTTCGTGAAGCTTTCTTT. As protein: CASSPPPGVREAFF.

V and J are TRBV6-5 and TRBJ1-1; D may be TRBD1 (5 bases). The CDR3 is 13 amino acids. The V end was cut by 6 bases, the J end by 5 bases, with 13 bases between. Germline V gene lookup returns CDR1 MNHEY and CDR2 SVGAGI. The CDR3 region is CASSSLGLTEAFF. The DNA of the CDR3 is TGTGCCAGCAGCAGTTTGGGGCTTACTGAAGCTTTCTTT.

The chain couples TRBV7-2 to TRBJ2-7; 11 bases are shared with TRBD2. The CDR3 is 15 residues long. The germline gives CDR1 SGHTA, CDR2 FQGNSA. V lost 5 bases to trimming and J lost 3 bases; unmatched junction nucleotides: 6. This CDR3 reads CASSQTSGDYYEQYF. The CDR3 DNA follows: TGTGCCAGCAGCCAGACTAGCGGGGATTACTACGAGCAGTACTTC.

The rearrangement links TRBV6-5 to TRBJ2-1; TRBD2 agrees at 7 bases. The V segment lost 2 bases and the J segment 7 bases; nucleotides outside the gene matches: 2. This CDR3 is 13 amino acids long. Germline V gene lookup returns CDR1 MNHEY and CDR2 SVGAGI. DNA for the CDR3: TGTGCCAGCAGTTACGCGGGAGCTAATGAGCAGTTCTTC. Translated: CASSYAGANEQFF.

The chain is built from TRBV5-1 and TRBJ1-2; 7 nucleotides match TRBD1. CDR1 and CDR2 from the germline V gene are SGHRS and YFSETQ. V gave up 0 bases and J gave up 3 bases; unmatched junction bases: 2. This CDR3 region has 14 residues. This chain's CDR3 is CASSLAQGDYGYTF. The CDR3 coding sequence is TGCGCCAGCAGCTTGGCCCAGGGGGACTATGGCTACACCTTC. The complete variable domain, with remaining parts taken from reference TRBV5-1 and TRBJ1-2, reads KAGVTQTPRYLIKTRGQQVTLSCSPISGHRSVSWYQQTPGQGLQFLFEYFSETQRNKGNFPGRFSGRQFSNSRSEMNVSTLELGDSALYLCASSLAQGDYGYTFGSGTRLTVV.

The chain joins TRBV19 to TRBJ2-3; TRBD1 matches at 10 bases. Germline V CDR1 and CDR2: LNHDA, SQIVND (reference sequence). The junction had 8 bases not matched to a gene; V was cut back by 4 bases and J by 4 bases. This CDR3 comprises 16 residues. Here the CDR3 DNA reads TGTGCCAGTAGTACTCTCCTGACAGGGGGCTCAGATACGCAGTATTTT. It translates to CASSTLLTGGSDTQYF. The full variable domain, completed using reference TRBV19 and TRBJ2-3, is DGGITQSPKYLFRKEGQNVTLSCEQNLNHDAMYWYRQDPGQGLRLIYYSQIVNDFQKGDIAEGYSVSREKKESFPLTVTSAQKNPTAFYLCASSTLLTGGSDTQYFGPGTRLTVL.

The V gene is TRBV7-3, the J gene TRBJ2-2; 12 positions match TRBD2. Unmatched junction bases numbered 1, after V lost 3 bases and J lost 5 bases. Germline values: CDR1 SGHTA, CDR2 FQGTGA. The CDR3 covers 15 residues. The CDR3 protein is CASSFGTSGTGELFF. The CDR3 DNA sequence: TGTGCCAGCAGCTTCGGGACTAGCGGGACCGGGGAGCTGTTTTTT.

The CDR3 spells CASSLQASTDTQYF. DNA for the CDR3: TGCGCCAGCAGCTTGCAAGCTAGCACAGATACGCAGTATTTT. This sequence joins TRBV5-1 and TRBJ2-3; no clear D gene. The CDR3 covers 14 residues. V dropped 1 base and J dropped 0 bases, with 6 bases sitting between them. The germline CDR1 and CDR2 sequences are SGHRS and YFSETQ.

Note on this clone: The junction departs from the called germline gene at one end, perhaps through a read error. The chain recombines TRBV19 with TRBJ1-6; 11 bases match TRBD1. CDR3 length: 13 amino acids. Germline loops: CDR1 LNHDA, CDR2 SQIVND (reference sequence). As DNA, the CDR3 is TGCCCGACCGCCGGGACAGGGGGACCACCCCTCCACTTT. It codes for CPTAGTGGPPLHF. Based on the CDR3 plus reference TRBV19 and TRBJ1-6, the full variable domain is DGGITQSPKYLFRKEGQNVTLSCEQNLNHDAMYWYRQDPGQGLRLIYYSQIVNDFQKGDIAEGYSVSREKKESFPLTVTSAQKNPTAFYLCPTAGTGGPPLHFGNGTRLTVT.

The rearrangement uses TRBV5-8 and TRBJ1-6; D might be TRBD1 (5 bases). The CDR3 contains 14 residues. Between the trimmed V and J ends, which lost 4 bases and 7 bases, there was a span of 12 bases. Germline V lookup: CDR1 SGHTS, CDR2 YDEGEE. The CDR3 loop reads CASSVRRGNSPLHF. CDR3 sequence (DNA): TGTGCCAGCAGCGTAAGAAGGGGAAATTCACCCCTCCACTTT.

This clone was seen a single time. The J gene is TRBJ1-4, the V gene TRBV9; TRBD1 might be the D (5 bases). Per the germline V gene, CDR1 is SGDLS and CDR2 is YYNGEE. This CDR3 is built from 15 residues. The V end lost 0 bases, the J end lost 4 bases, and 10 bases lay between the germline ends. The CDR3 bases are TGTGCCAGCAGCGTAGGACCCCAGGGTAATGAAAAACTGTTTTTT. It codes for CASSVGPQGNEKLFF.

The CDR3 DNA is TGTGCCAGCAGTTACTCATCCCCGAGGGAGACCCAGTACTTC. It codes for CASSYSSPRETQYF. The chain joins TRBV6-5 to TRBJ2-5; D gene ambiguous. Deletions cut 0 bases from V and 5 bases from J, with 10 bases between. Germline V gives CDR1 MNHEY, CDR2 SVGAGI. The CDR3 is made up of 14 amino acids.

Comment on this clone: This same CDR3 is encoded by further DNA sequences in the sample. The chain has TRBV5-6 and TRBJ2-7; no clear D gene. Germline V gene data show CDR1 as SGHDT and CDR2 as YYEEEE. V lost 2 bases and J lost 3, with 6 bases in between. This CDR3 has 12 amino acids. CDR3 nucleotide sequence: TGTGCCAGCAGCTTCGGCGGCTACGAGCAGTACTTC. Amino acids: CASSFGGYEQYF.